Included here is one TCR beta chain sequence, with context. This specimen comes from a study of blood T cell repertoires in COVID-19. In the study overall: From the United States, Italy and Spain came samples of acute and convalescent COVID-19. PBMCs, B-cell-depleted T cells, or T cells provided the cDNA or gDNA that made up the material.

In the authors' methods: The assay estimated nucleated cells by amplifying reference gene primers. The repertoire was sequenced with immunoSEQ multiplex PCR; TCRdb's copy has only in-frame clones and lacks some. Clone size and V and J calls were adopted from that table, with D and trimming inferred from the DNA. Of about 100,000 clones listed, approximately 86% were seen once; the top ten hold under 5.5%. Per germline, CDR1 MDHEN and CDR2 SYDVKM. V was pared by 3 bases and J by 2 bases, with 11 bases between. The CDR3 spans 15 residues. The V call is TRBV28, the J call TRBJ1-3; D is unresolved. This sequence was found in a human donor in a cohort sampled during active COVID-19. The source material was peripheral blood. The CDR3 region has the DNA TGTGCCAGCAGTTTCCGGAAGAGGGCTGGAAACACCATATATTTT. It specifies CASSFRKRAGNTIYF. Full variable domain (missing parts from reference TRBV28 and TRBJ1-3): DVKVTQSSRYLVKRTGEKVFLECVQDMDHENMFWYRQDPGLGLRLIYFSYDVKMKEKGDIPEGYSVSREKKERFSLILESASTNQTSMYLCASSFRKRAGNTIYFGEGSWLTVV.